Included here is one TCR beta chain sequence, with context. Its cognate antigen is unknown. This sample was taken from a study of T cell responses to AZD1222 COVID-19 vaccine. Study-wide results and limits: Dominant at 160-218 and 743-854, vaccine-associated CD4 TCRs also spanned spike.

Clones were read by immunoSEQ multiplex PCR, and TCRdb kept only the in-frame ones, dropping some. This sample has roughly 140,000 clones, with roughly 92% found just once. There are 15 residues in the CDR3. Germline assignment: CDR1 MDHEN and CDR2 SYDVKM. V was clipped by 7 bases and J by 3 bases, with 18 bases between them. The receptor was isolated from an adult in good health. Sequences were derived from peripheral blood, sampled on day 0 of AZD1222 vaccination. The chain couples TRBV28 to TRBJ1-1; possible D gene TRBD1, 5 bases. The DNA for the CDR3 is TGTGCCAGCATTTGGGGGTCCGGTGGGTACACTGAAGCTTTCTTT. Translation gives CASIWGSGGYTEAFF.